This entry describes one T cell receptor (beta chain). Its antigen is not identified. The data are from a study of T cell responses to AZD1222 COVID-19 vaccine. Study findings and constraints: The number of AZD1222 recipients seropositive at baseline was only five to seven. Clonal diversity may have been underestimated, and the donors were mostly white British, with more females than males.

The V and J ends lost 1 base and 10 bases, in that order; junction bases with no gene match: 3. This CDR3 is built from 13 residues. The germline gives CDR1 SGHTS, CDR2 YDEGEE. The protocol was immunoSEQ multiplex PCR, while the TCRdb copy is restricted to in-frame clones and leaves out a portion. The table records 150,000 or so clones, approximately 78% of them present only once. The starting material was peripheral blood, obtained on day 0 of MenACWY control vaccination. The TCR sequence derives from an adult in good health. The chain has TRBV5-8 and TRBJ1-4, with TRBD1 matching 8 bases. DNA for the CDR3: TGTGCCAGCAGCTTGACAGGGGGGGGAAAACTGTTTTTT. Encoded protein: CASSLTGGGKLFF.